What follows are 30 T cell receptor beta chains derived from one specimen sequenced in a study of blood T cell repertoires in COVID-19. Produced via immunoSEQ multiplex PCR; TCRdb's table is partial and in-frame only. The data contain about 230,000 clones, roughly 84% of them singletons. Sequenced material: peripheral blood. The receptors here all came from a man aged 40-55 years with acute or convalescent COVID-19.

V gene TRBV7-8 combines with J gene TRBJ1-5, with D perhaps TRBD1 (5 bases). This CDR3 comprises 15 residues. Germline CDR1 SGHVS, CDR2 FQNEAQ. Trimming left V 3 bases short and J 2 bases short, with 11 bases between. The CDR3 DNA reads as TGTGCCAGCAGCTTGCAGGGATCCGGCAATCAGCCCCAGCATTTT. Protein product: CASSLQGSGNQPQHF.

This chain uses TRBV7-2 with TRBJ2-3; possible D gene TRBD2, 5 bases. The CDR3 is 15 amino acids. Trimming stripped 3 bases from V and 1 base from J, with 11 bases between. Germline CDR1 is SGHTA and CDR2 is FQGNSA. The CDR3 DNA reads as TGTGCCAGCAGCTTCCGGACTCAAGGCACAGATACGCAGTATTTT. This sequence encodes CASSFRTQGTDTQYF.

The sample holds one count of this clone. The CDR3 region is CASETSREQYF. The CDR3 DNA sequence: TGTGCCAGCGAGACTAGTAGGGAGCAGTACTTC. The chain links TRBV6-5 to TRBJ2-7, with a tentative D call TRBD2 (6 bases). Germline CDR1 MNHEY, CDR2 SVGAGI. The V and J ends lost 8 bases and 7 bases respectively, with 12 bases between them. The CDR3 is 11 residues long.

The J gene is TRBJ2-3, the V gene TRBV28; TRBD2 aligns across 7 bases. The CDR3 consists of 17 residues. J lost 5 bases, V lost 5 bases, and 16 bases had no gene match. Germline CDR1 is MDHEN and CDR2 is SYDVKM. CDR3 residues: CASSAPARGGGLDTQYF. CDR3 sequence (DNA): TGTGCCAGCAGTGCTCCTGCAAGGGGCGGGGGATTAGATACGCAGTATTTT.

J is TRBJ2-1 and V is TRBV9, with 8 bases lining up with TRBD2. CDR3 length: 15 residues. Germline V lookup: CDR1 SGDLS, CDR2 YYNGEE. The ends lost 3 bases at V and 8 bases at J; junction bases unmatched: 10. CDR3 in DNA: TGTGCCAGCAGCGGCGGGACTAGTATGGGCCATGAGCAGTTCTTC. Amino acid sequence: CASSGGTSMGHEQFF.

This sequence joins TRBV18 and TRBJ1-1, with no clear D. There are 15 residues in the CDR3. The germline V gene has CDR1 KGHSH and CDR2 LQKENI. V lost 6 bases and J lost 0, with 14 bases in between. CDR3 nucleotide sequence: TGTGCCAGCTCCCGTGACGGGAGGCTGAACACTGAAGCTTTCTTT. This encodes CASSRDGRLNTEAFF.

CDR3 DNA: TGCGCCAGCAGGGACAACGGAAGCAATCAGCCCCAGCATTTT. It specifies CASRDNGSNQPQHF. The rearrangement uses TRBV10-1 and TRBJ1-5, with D possibly being TRBD1 (5 bases). This CDR3 comprises 14 residues. CDR1 and CDR2 (germline): WNHNN, SYGVQD (reference sequence). The V and J ends lost 6 bases and 1 base respectively, with 10 bases between them.

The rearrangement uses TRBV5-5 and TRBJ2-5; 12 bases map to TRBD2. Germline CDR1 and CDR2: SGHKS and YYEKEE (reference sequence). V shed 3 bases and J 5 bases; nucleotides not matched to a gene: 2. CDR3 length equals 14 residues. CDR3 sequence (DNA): TGTGCCAGCAGCTCAGGACTAGCGGGGGAGACCCAGTACTTC. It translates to CASSSGLAGETQYF.

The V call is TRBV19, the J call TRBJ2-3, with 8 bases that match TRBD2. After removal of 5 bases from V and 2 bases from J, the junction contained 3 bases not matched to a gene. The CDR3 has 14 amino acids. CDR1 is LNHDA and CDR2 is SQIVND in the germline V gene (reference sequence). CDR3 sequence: CASSERGFTDTQYF. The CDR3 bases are TGTGCCAGTAGTGAGCGGGGGTTCACAGATACGCAGTATTTT.

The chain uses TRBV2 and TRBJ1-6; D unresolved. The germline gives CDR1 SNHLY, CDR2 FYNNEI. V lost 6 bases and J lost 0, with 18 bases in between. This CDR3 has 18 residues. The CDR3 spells CASRPSSGKSSYNSPLHF. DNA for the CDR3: TGTGCCAGCAGGCCCTCTTCCGGGAAAAGCTCCTATAATTCACCCCTCCACTTT.

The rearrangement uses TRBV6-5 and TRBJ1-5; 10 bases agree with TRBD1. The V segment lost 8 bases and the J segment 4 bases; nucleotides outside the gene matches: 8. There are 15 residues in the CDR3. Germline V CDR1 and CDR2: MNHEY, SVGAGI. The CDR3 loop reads CASLLDRGRNQPQHF. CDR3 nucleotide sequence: TGTGCCAGCCTCCTTGACAGGGGGCGAAATCAGCCCCAGCATTTT.

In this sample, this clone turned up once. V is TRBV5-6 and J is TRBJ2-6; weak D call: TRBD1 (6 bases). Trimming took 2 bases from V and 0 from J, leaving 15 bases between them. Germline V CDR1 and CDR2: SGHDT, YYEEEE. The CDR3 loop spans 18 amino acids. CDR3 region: CASSFSGTPPSGANVLTF. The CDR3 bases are TGTGCCAGCAGCTTCTCCGGGACACCCCCCTCTGGGGCCAACGTCCTGACTTTC.

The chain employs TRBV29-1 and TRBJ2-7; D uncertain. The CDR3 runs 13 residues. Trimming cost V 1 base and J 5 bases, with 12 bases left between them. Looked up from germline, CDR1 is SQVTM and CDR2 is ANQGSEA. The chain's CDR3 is CSVEVGRSDEQYF. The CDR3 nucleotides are TGCAGCGTTGAAGTGGGCAGGTCAGACGAGCAGTACTTC.

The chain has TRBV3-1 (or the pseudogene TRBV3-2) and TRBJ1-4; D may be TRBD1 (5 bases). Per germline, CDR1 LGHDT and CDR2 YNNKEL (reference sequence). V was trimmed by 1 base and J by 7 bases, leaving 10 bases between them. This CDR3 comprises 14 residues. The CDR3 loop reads CASSQVRRGEKLFF. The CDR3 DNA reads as TGTGCCAGCAGCCAAGTGAGAAGGGGTGAAAAACTGTTTTTT.

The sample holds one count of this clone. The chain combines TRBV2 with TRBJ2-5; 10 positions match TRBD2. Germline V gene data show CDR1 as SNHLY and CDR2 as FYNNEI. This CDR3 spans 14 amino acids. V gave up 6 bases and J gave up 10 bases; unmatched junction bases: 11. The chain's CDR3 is CASRFTSGINNQYF. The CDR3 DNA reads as TGTGCCAGCAGGTTCACTAGCGGGATCAATAACCAGTACTTC.

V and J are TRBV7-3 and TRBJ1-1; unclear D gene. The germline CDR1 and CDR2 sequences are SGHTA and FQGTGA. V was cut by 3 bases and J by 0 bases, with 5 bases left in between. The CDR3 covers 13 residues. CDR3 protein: CASSFAVNTEAFF. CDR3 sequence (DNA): TGTGCCAGCAGCTTCGCGGTGAACACTGAAGCTTTCTTT.

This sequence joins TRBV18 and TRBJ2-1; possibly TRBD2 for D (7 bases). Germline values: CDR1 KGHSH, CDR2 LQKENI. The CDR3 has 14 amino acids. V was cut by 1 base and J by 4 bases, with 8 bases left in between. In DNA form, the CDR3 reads TGTGCCAGCTCACCACAGGGGGGGTACAATGAGCAGTTCTTC. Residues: CASSPQGGYNEQFF.

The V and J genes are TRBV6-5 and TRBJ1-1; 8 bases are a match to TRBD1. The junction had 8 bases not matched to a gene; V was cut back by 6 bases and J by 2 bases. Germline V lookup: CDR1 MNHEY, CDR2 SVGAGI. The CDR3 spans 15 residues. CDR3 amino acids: CASRTNRGSNTEAFF. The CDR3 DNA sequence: TGTGCCAGCAGAACGAACAGGGGGTCCAACACTGAAGCTTTCTTT.

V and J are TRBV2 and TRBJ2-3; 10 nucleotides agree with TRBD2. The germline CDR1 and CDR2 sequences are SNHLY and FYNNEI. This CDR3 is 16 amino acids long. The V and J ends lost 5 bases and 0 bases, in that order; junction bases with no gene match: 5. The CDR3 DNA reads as TGTGCCAGCAGTCCCGGGACTAGCGTGAGCACAGATACGCAGTATTTT. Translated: CASSPGTSVSTDTQYF.

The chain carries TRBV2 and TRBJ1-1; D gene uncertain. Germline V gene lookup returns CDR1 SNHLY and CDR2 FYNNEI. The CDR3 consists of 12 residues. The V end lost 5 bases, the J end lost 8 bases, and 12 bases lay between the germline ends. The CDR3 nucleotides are TGTGCCAGCAGTACTCAAGACTCGGAAGCTTTCTTT. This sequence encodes CASSTQDSEAFF.

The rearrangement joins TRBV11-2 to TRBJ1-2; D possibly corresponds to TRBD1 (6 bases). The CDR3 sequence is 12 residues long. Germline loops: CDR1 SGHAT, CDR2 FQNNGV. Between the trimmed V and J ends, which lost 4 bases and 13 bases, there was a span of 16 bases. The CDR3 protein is CASSSDRNFCTF. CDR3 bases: TGTGCCAGCAGCTCGGACAGAAACTTTTGCACCTTC.

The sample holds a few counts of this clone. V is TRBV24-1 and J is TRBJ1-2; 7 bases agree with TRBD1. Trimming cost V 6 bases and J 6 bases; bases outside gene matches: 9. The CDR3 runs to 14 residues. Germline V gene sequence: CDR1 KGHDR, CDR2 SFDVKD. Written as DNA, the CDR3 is TGTGCCACCAGTTCCCGGACAGGCAGCCATGGCTACACCTTC. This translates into CATSSRTGSHGYTF.

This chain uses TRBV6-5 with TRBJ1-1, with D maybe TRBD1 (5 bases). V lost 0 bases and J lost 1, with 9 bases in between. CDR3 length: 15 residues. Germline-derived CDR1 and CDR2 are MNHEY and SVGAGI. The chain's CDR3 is CASSYSPGWNTEAFF. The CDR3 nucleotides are TGTGCCAGCAGTTACTCCCCAGGGTGGAACACTGAAGCTTTCTTT.

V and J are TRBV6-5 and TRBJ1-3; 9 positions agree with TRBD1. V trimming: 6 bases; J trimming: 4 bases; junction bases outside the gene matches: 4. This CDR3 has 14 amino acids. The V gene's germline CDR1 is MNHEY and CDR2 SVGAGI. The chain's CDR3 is CASSRTGAGNTIYF. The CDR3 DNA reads TGTGCCAGCAGCCGGACAGGGGCGGGAAACACCATATATTTT.

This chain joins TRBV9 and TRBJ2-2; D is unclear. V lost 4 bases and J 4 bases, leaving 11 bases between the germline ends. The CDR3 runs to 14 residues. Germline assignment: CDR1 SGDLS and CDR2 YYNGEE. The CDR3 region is CASSSRSGTGELFF. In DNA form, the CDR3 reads TGTGCCAGCAGCTCCCGGTCGGGCACCGGGGAGCTGTTTTTT.

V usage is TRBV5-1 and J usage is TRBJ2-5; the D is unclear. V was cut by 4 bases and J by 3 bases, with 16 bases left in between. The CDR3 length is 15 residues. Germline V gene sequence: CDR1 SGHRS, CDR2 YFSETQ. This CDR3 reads CASSPLEFPKETQYF. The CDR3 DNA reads TGCGCCAGCAGCCCCCTCGAGTTCCCCAAAGAGACCCAGTACTTC.

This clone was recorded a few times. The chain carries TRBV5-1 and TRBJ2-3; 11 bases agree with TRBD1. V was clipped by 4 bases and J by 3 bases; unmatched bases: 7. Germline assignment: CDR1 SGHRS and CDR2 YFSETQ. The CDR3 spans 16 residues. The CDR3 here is CASSPGGQGATDTQYF. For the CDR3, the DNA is TGCGCCAGCAGCCCGGGAGGACAGGGGGCAACAGATACGCAGTATTTT.

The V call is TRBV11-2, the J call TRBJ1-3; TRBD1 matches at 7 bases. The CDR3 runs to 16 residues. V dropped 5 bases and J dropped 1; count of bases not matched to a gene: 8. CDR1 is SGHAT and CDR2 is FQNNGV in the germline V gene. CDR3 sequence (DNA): TGTGCCAGCAGCCTCCGTGCAGGGGGGTCTGGAAACACCATATATTTT. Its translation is CASSLRAGGSGNTIYF.

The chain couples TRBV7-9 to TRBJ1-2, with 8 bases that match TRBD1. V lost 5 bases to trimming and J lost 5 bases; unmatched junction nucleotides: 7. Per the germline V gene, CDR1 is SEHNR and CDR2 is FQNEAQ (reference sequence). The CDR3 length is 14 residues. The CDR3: CASSRPDRAYGYTF. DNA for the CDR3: TGTGCCAGCAGCAGACCGGACAGGGCTTATGGCTACACCTTC.

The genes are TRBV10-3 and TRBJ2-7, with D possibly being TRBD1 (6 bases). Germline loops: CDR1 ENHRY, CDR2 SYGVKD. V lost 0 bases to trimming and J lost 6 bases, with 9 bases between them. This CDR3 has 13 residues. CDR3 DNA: TGTGCCATCAGTGAGTCGGGACAAACCGAGCAGTACTTC. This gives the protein CAISESGQTEQYF.